The rows below give T cell receptor beta chains drawn from one sample of a study of cytomegalovirus exposure and HLA in healthy donors. TCRdb's table, derived via immunoSEQ multiplex PCR, lists solely in-frame clones and lacks some. The sample records 60,000 or so clones, 85% being singletons. Input material: PBMCs. Every receptor here comes from a female donor in good health and CMV-seronegative. Each CDR3 is given with its conserved first and last residue. The D gene is left open where the match is weak. Not every row has a clone size; where given, it reads once, few, many or a size class.

j_call | clone_size | v_call | d_call | cdr3_length | cdr3_nt | cdr3_aa
TRBJ2-1 | - | TRBV10-1 | - | 15 | TGCGCCAGCAGTACACTAGTCCCTCTCTACAATGAGCAGTTCTTC | CASSTLVPLYNEQFF
TRBJ1-2 | - | TRBV13 | - | 12 | TGTGCCAGCAGCTTAGTAGGTTCGGGGTACACCTTC | CASSLVGSGYTF
TRBJ2-4 | - | TRBV10-3 | - | 13 | TGTGCCATCTCGCAGGCTCCCAAAAACATTCAGTACTTC | CAISQAPKNIQYF
TRBJ2-7 | - | TRBV7-9 | - | 11 | TGTGCCAGCATGGCGGAATACGAGCAGTACTTC | CASMAEYEQYF
TRBJ2-1 | - | TRBV30 | - | 11 | TGTGCCTGGAACCCAGGTAATGAGCAGTTCTTC | CAWNPGNEQFF
TRBJ2-3 | - | TRBV19 | - | 16 | TGTGCCAGTAGTATGGCGGACACAGCGTTCACAGATACGCAGTATTTT | CASSMADTAFTDTQYF
TRBJ2-2 | once | TRBV5-1 | - | 16 | TGCGCCAGCAGCTTGGCCGGCGGGCGCGGCACCGGGGAGCTGTTTTTT | CASSLAGGRGTGELFF
TRBJ1-3 | - | TRBV2 | TRBD1 | 16 | TGTGCCAGCAGTGATTCGGACAGGGTAACTGGAAACACCATATATTTT | CASSDSDRVTGNTIYF
TRBJ1-2 | once | TRBV6-5 | TRBD1 | 14 | TGTGCCAGCAGTTACGACAGGGACCAATATGGCTACACCTTC | CASSYDRDQYGYTF
TRBJ1-1 | once | TRBV2 | - | 15 | TGTGCCAGCAGCGAAGTTGGACAGCCCGGCGGTGAAGCTTTCTTT | CASSEVGQPGGEAFF
TRBJ2-5 | - | TRBV2 | TRBD1 | 16 | TGTGCCAGCAGTGAAGAGAGGGCAGGGGGAAAAGAGACCCAGTACTTC | CASSEERAGGKETQYF
TRBJ2-5 | - | TRBV5-1 | TRBD2 | 15 | TGCGCCAGCACCCCCTTCGCGGGAGGGCCGTATGAGCAGTACTTC | CASTPFAGGPYEQYF
TRBJ2-5 | - | TRBV19 | TRBD2 | 18 | TGTGCCAGTAGTATACGGCTAGCGGCCATGACTGATCAAGAGACCCAGTACTTC | CASSIRLAAMTDQETQYF
TRBJ2-1 | few | TRBV19 | TRBD2 | 15 | TGTGCCAGTAGGGTAAGCGGGGAGTCCTACAATGAGCAGTTCTTC | CASRVSGESYNEQFF
TRBJ1-2 | - | TRBV11-2 | TRBD1 | 15 | TGTGCCAGCAGCTTTGACGGACAGGGATTCTATGGCTACACCTTC | CASSFDGQGFYGYTF
TRBJ2-7 | - | TRBV7-9 | - | 15 | TGTGCCAGCAGCTTAGGAGGGGGAAGCTCCTACGAGCAGTACTTC | CASSLGGGSSYEQYF
TRBJ1-2 | few | TRBV28 | TRBD1 | 14 | TGTGCCAGCAGACCCGGGACAGGGGGCGGTGGCTACACCTTC | CASRPGTGGGGYTF
TRBJ1-1 | few | TRBV7-9 | TRBD1 | 14 | TGTGCCAGCAGCCTGGGACAGGCGAACACTGAAGCTTTCTTT | CASSLGQANTEAFF
TRBJ2-7 | - | TRBV4-3 | - | 15 | TGCGCCAGCAGCCAAGGTGGAGGGGGGGTGTACGAGCAGTACTTC | CASSQGGGGVYEQYF
TRBJ2-1 | - | TRBV9 | TRBD2 | 17 | TGTGCCAGCAGCTATGGGACTAGCGGGAGGGCCGGCTGTGAGCAGTTCTTC | CASSYGTSGRAGCEQFF
TRBJ1-1 | - | TRBV6-5 | - | 14 | TGTGCCACCATGGAGGGGGGGTCGAACACTGAAGCTTTCTTT | CATMEGGSNTEAFF
TRBJ1-4 | - | TRBV14 | TRBD1 | 16 | TGTGCCAGCAGCCAGGCGGGACAGGGTCGGGATGAAAAACTGTTTTTT | CASSQAGQGRDEKLFF
TRBJ2-6 | - | TRBV27 | - | 20 | TGTGCCAGCAGTTCACGGGTGCCTGGGTTGACAGGCTCTGGGGCCAACGGCCTGACTTTC | CASSSRVPGLTGSGANGLTF
TRBJ2-2 | - | TRBV5-1 | - | 17 | TGCGCCAGCAGCCCCGGGACGGGAGAGACTTACACCGGGGAGCTGTTTTTT | CASSPGTGETYTGELFF
TRBJ2-6 | - | TRBV5-4 | - | 14 | TGTGCCAGCAGCCAAAATAGTGGGGCCAACGTCCTGACTTTC | CASSQNSGANVLTF
TRBJ2-7 | - | TRBV20-1 | TRBD1 | 11 | TGCAGTGCCCAAGGACAGGTCGAGCAGTACTTC | CSAQGQVEQYF
TRBJ2-3 | - | TRBV25-1 | TRBD2 | 17 | TGTGCCAGCAGTGAATATGCAGCGGGATCCACCACAGATACGCAGTATTTT | CASSEYAAGSTTDTQYF
TRBJ2-7 | once | TRBV5-1 | TRBD1 | 15 | TGCGCCAGCAGTCCTGGAGGGACAGGTCCCTACGAGCAGTACTTC | CASSPGGTGPYEQYF
TRBJ2-3 | - | TRBV9 | - | 14 | TGTGCCAGCAGCGTAGGGCCGGAGACAGATACGCAGTATTTT | CASSVGPETDTQYF
TRBJ1-2 | - | TRBV5-1 | TRBD1 | 15 | TGCGCCAGCAGAGAACGAACGGGACAGGGGCATGGCTACACCTTC | CASRERTGQGHGYTF
TRBJ1-1 | - | TRBV7-3 | TRBD1 | 14 | TGTGCCAGCAGCCAACAGGGGGCCCACACTGAAGCTTTCTTT | CASSQQGAHTEAFF
TRBJ2-3 | - | TRBV10-3 | TRBD2 | 16 | TGTGCCATCAGTGAGTCATGGACTAGCGGCACAGATACGCAGTATTTT | CAISESWTSGTDTQYF
TRBJ1-2 | - | TRBV7-8 | TRBD1 | 15 | TGTGCCAGCAGCTCAGCCTCGGGACAGGGTACTGGCTACACCTTC | CASSSASGQGTGYTF
TRBJ2-7 | - | TRBV6-1 | TRBD1 | 15 | TGTGCCAGCAGTCTCGGGACAGGGCTGGGGTACGAGCAGTACTTC | CASSLGTGLGYEQYF
TRBJ2-3 | once | TRBV28 | - | 12 | TGTGCCAGCAGTCCTTACACAGATACGCAGTATTTT | CASSPYTDTQYF
TRBJ2-1 | - | TRBV14 | TRBD1 | 13 | TGTGCCAGCAGCCAAGCACAGGGGGTTGAGCAGTTCTTC | CASSQAQGVEQFF
TRBJ1-2 | - | TRBV7-8 | TRBD1 | 14 | TGTGCCAGCAGCCCACCTGGGACAGGGGGTGGCTACACCTTC | CASSPPGTGGGYTF
TRBJ1-5 | - | TRBV27 | - | 13 | TGTGCCAGCAGTTTATGGGCAAGTCAGCCCCAGCATTTT | CASSLWASQPQHF
TRBJ1-1 | - | TRBV5-1 | - | 14 | TGCGCCAGCAGCTTGGTGGGGGCCGAAACTGAAGCTTTCTTT | CASSLVGAETEAFF
TRBJ1-6 | - | TRBV6-5 | - | 14 | TGTGCCAGCAGGCTTCCAGGGGCTCATTCACCCCTCCACTTT | CASRLPGAHSPLHF
TRBJ2-2 | - | TRBV7-6 | TRBD1 | 15 | TGTGCCAGCAGTTATGGACAGGGGGGGGTCGGGGAGCTGTTTTTT | CASSYGQGGVGELFF
TRBJ1-5 | - | TRBV19 | TRBD1 | 15 | TGTGCCAGTACCCCATCGGACAGGGGTCTGCAGCCCCAGCATTTT | CASTPSDRGLQPQHF
TRBJ2-6 | - | TRBV11-2 | - | 15 | TGTGCCAGCAGCTTAGTCGGGGTCGGGGCCAACGTCCTGACTTTC | CASSLVGVGANVLTF
TRBJ2-7 | once | TRBV5-6 | TRBD2 | 14 | TGTGCCAGCAGCTTGGCTCCTAGCGGGGGCCTGGTCTACTTC | CASSLAPSGGLVYF
TRBJ1-5 | - | TRBV5-6 | TRBD1 | 18 | TGTGCCAGCAGCTATTGGAGGGACAGGGTTATAGGCAATCAGCCCCAGCATTTT | CASSYWRDRVIGNQPQHF
TRBJ2-7 | - | TRBV7-2 | TRBD2 | 15 | TGTGCCAGCAGCAAAACTAGCGGGAGTGGGTACGAGCAGTACTTC | CASSKTSGSGYEQYF
TRBJ2-1 | - | TRBV7-8 | TRBD2 | 15 | TGTGCCAGCAGCGGCGGGGGGCGGAGCTACAATGAGCAGTTCTTC | CASSGGGRSYNEQFF
TRBJ2-7 | - | TRBV6-5 | - | 16 | TGTGCCAGCAGTTACTCGGCCTTCCCCACCCACTACGAGCAGTACTTC | CASSYSAFPTHYEQYF
TRBJ1-5 | - | TRBV27 | - | 17 | TGTGCCAGCAGTTTGGCCGGTCGCGCGGGGGGGGATCAGCCCCAGCATTTT | CASSLAGRAGGDQPQHF
TRBJ2-5 | - | TRBV5-1 | - | 15 | TGCGCCAGCAGCGGGGCGGGACCGAACCAAGAGACCCAGTACTTC | CASSGAGPNQETQYF
TRBJ1-5 | - | TRBV10-3 | - | 13 | TGTGCCATCAGTGACCAGATACATCAGCCCCAGCATTTT | CAISDQIHQPQHF
TRBJ1-2 | few | TRBV4-3 | TRBD1 | 16 | TGCGCCAGCAGCCAAGAGAACCGACAGGGGACGTATGGCTACACCTTC | CASSQENRQGTYGYTF
TRBJ1-3 | - | TRBV7-6 | - | 14 | TGTGCCAGCAGCTCCGCCGATGCGGGAAACACCATATATTTT | CASSSADAGNTIYF
TRBJ2-3 | - | TRBV5-4 | - | 15 | TGTGCCAGCAGCTTGGACTCGAGGGCAACAGATACGCAGTATTTT | CASSLDSRATDTQYF
TRBJ2-6 | - | TRBV9 | - | 14 | TGTGCCAGCAGCTACGGCTCTGGGGCCAACGTCCTGACTTTC | CASSYGSGANVLTF
TRBJ2-5 | - | TRBV7-6 | - | 15 | TGTGCCAGCAGCTTAGCCACGGCAGGGAGGGAGACCCAGTACTTC | CASSLATAGRETQYF
TRBJ2-3 | - | TRBV28 | TRBD2 | 16 | TGTGCCAGCAGGGACGGGACTAGCGGTACCACAGATACGCAGTATTTT | CASRDGTSGTTDTQYF
TRBJ2-3 | - | TRBV10-3 | TRBD2 | 17 | TGTGCCATCAGTGAGTCTCGGACTAGAGCCAGCACAGATACGCAGTATTTT | CAISESRTRASTDTQYF
TRBJ2-6 | - | TRBV19 | TRBD2 | 19 | TGTGCCAGTAGTATAGATCCGCTAGCGGACACCTCTGGGGCCAACGTCCTGACTTTC | CASSIDPLADTSGANVLTF